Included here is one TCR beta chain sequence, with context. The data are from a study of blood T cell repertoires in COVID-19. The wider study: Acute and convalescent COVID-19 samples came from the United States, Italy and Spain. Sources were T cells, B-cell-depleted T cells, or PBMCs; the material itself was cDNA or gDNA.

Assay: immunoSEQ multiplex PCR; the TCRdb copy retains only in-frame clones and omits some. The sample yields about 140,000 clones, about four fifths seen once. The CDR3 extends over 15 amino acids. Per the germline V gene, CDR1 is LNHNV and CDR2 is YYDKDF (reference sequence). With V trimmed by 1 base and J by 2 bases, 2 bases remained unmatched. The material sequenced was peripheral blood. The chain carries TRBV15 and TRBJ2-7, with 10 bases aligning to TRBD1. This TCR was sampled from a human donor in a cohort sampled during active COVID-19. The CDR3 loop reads CATSRAGQGPYEQYF. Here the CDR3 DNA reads TGTGCCACCAGCAGAGCGGGACAGGGGCCCTACGAGCAGTACTTC.